This section outlines one T cell receptor beta chain sequence together with its context. This sample is part of a study of blood T cell repertoires in COVID-19. Whole-study context: From T cells, B-cell-depleted T cells, or PBMCs came the material, which was cDNA or gDNA.

The table came from immunoSEQ multiplex PCR; TCRdb's copy has only in-frame clones and leaves some out. The profile shows approximately 75,000 clones, about 83% of them singletons. This CDR3 spans 13 amino acids. Per germline, CDR1 MDHEN and CDR2 SYDVKM. Trimming left V 6 bases short and J 10 bases short, with 18 bases between. The sequence was obtained from a man aged 25-45 years with COVID-19, enrolled during active disease. Material for sequencing was peripheral blood. This chain uses TRBV28 with TRBJ1-1, with a possible D match to TRBD1 (5 bases). CDR3 amino acids: CASSLNRGFGAFF. CDR3 sequence (DNA): TGTGCCAGCAGCTTAAATCGGGGGTTCGGAGCTTTCTTT.